These 26 T cell receptor beta chains originate from one sample sequenced in a study of blood T cell repertoires in COVID-19 (TCRdb year 2020). The library was built by means of the immunoSEQ multiplex PCR assay. Sourced from immuneACCESS, this table was stored by TCRdb with only in-frame sequences that have V and J called. A share of the clones is absent; for the studies checked, an unresolved V gene accounts for under half, and the remainder has no known explanation. The sample table records around 180,000 clones; roughly 80% of these occur just once. The leading ten clones occupy approximately 12% of the sample. Sequencing was carried out using PBMCs or T cells enriched from blood (not recorded which). The receptors here all came from a man aged 50-59 years who had recovered from COVID-19.

This sequence joins TRBV29-1 and TRBJ1-1, with 7 bases aligning to TRBD1. The germline V gene has CDR1 SQVTM and CDR2 ANQGSEA. The CDR3 has 15 residues. Trimming took 6 bases from V and 0 from J; bases not matched to a gene: 10. In DNA form, the CDR3 reads TGCAGCGTCCACCGTGACAGGGCGGTGAACACTGAAGCTTTCTTT. Protein product: CSVHRDRAVNTEAFF.

This rearrangement joins TRBV3-1 (or the pseudogene TRBV3-2) to TRBJ1-2; 8 bases agree with TRBD1. In germline, CDR1 is LGHDT, CDR2 YNNKEL (reference sequence). CDR3 length: 14 residues. Trimming cost V 4 bases and J 4 bases; bases outside gene matches: 5. The CDR3 reads CASSLGTGLYGYTF. Written as DNA, the CDR3 is TGTGCCAGCAGCCTTGGGACAGGACTCTATGGCTACACCTTC.

The chain joins TRBV30 to TRBJ1-6; TRBD1 matches 9 bases. CDR1 is GTSNPN, CDR2 SVGIG, per germline (reference sequence). This CDR3 is built from 15 residues. The J segment lost 8 bases and the V segment lost 1 base, leaving 6 bases of the junction unmatched. CDR3 in amino acids: CAWSAGTGRDSPLHF. The CDR3 bases are TGTGCCTGGAGTGCAGGGACAGGGAGAGATTCACCCCTCCACTTT.

The chain is built from TRBV5-1 and TRBJ2-4, with a tentative D call TRBD2 (6 bases). Per germline, CDR1 SGHRS and CDR2 YFSETQ. The CDR3 has 15 residues. V lost 5 bases and J 0 bases, leaving 12 bases between the germline ends. The CDR3 is CASRISGVAKNIQYF. CDR3 nucleotide sequence: TGCGCCAGCAGGATCTCGGGGGTAGCCAAAAACATTCAGTACTTC.

The rearrangement joins TRBV18 to TRBJ1-3, with unresolved D. With 3 bases removed from V and 0 bases from J, the gap between germline ends came to 15 bases. Germline CDR1 and CDR2: KGHSH and LQKENI. The CDR3 sequence is 17 residues long. CDR3 sequence reads: CASSPNVPESSGNTIYF. CDR3 nucleotides: TGTGCCAGCTCACCGAATGTACCCGAGAGCTCTGGAAACACCATATATTTT.

This clone was recorded a few times. The genes are TRBV2 and TRBJ2-7; 9 nucleotides line up with TRBD1. Germline V gene data show CDR1 as SNHLY and CDR2 as FYNNEI. The CDR3 runs 14 residues. J gave up 5 bases and V 6 bases, and 8 bases lay outside the gene matches. The CDR3 DNA is TGTGCCAGCAGGGTCGGACAGGGGCGCAACGAGCAGTACTTC. The encoded protein is CASRVGQGRNEQYF.

The V gene is TRBV15, the J gene TRBJ2-5, with a possible D match to TRBD2 (6 bases). The CDR3 runs to 13 residues. Germline CDR1 LNHNV, CDR2 YYDKDF (reference sequence). The germline V and J ends were trimmed by 5 bases and 5 bases, with 12 bases remaining between them. Here the CDR3 reads CATSLSGGETQYF. CDR3 nucleotide sequence: TGTGCCACCAGCCTTAGTGGGGGGGAGACCCAGTACTTC.

In its sample, this clone was seen once. This rearrangement joins TRBV10-3 to TRBJ2-3, with TRBD2 matching 13 bases. The CDR3 contains 16 residues. Losses at the gene ends were 5 bases for V and 2 bases for J; bases not matched to a gene: 4. The germline V gene has CDR1 ENHRY and CDR2 SYGVKD. The CDR3 region has the DNA TGTGCCATCAGTAGGACTAGCGGGGGAGCCACAGATACGCAGTATTTT. This encodes CAISRTSGGATDTQYF.

V and J are TRBV2 and TRBJ2-3; TRBD1 matches 10 bases. CDR1 and CDR2 (germline): SNHLY, FYNNEI. V shed 6 bases, J shed 4 bases, and the junction held 10 bases outside the gene matches. This CDR3 has 16 residues. CDR3 sequence: CASSPGQGSTADTQYF. The CDR3 DNA is TGTGCCAGCAGCCCGGGACAGGGGAGTACCGCAGATACGCAGTATTTT.

This chain connects TRBV5-6 to TRBJ2-4; D is unresolved. This CDR3 contains 12 residues. V was trimmed by 3 bases and J by 5 bases, leaving 6 bases between them. Looked up from germline, CDR1 is SGHDT and CDR2 is YYEEEE. The CDR3 DNA sequence: TGTGCCAGCAGCTCCACAGAAAACATTCAGTACTTC. Translating gives CASSSTENIQYF.

The genes are TRBV7-3 and TRBJ1-1, with D hard to call. The CDR3 sequence is 13 residues long. Germline V lookup: CDR1 SGHTA, CDR2 FQGTGA. The V and J ends lost 5 bases and 6 bases respectively, with 13 bases between them. CDR3 in amino acids: CASSREFRAEAFF. In nucleotides, the CDR3 is TGTGCCAGCAGCCGCGAATTTCGGGCTGAAGCTTTCTTT.

This rearrangement joins TRBV11-2 to TRBJ1-2, with a possible D match to TRBD1 (6 bases). Germline V CDR1 and CDR2: SGHAT, FQNNGV. The V gene lost 4 bases and the J gene lost 4 bases, with 16 bases spanning the gap. This CDR3 is built from 15 residues. CDR3 region: CASSSLQGLSYGYTF. The CDR3 DNA sequence: TGTGCCAGCAGCTCGTTACAGGGCTTATCCTATGGCTACACCTTC.

J is TRBJ1-1 and V is TRBV30; tentative D call: TRBD1 (5 bases). Germline lookup yields CDR1 GTSNPN and CDR2 SVGIG (reference sequence). V lost 1 base to trimming and J lost 4 bases, with 16 bases between them. The CDR3 has 15 residues. In DNA, the CDR3 is TGTGCCTGGAGTGGGAAGGGGATAGGGGCCACTGAAGCTTTCTTT. Translated: CAWSGKGIGATEAFF.

The chain couples TRBV6-5 to TRBJ1-2; TRBD1 matches 8 bases. Germline trimming cut 0 bases from V and 4 bases from J; bases unmatched to any gene: 4. This CDR3 has 15 amino acids. The germline V gene encodes CDR1 MNHEY and CDR2 SVGAGI. CDR3 bases: TGTGCCAGCAGTTACTCGAGAACAGGGGGCTATGGCTACACCTTC. Amino acids: CASSYSRTGGYGYTF.

This clone was observed a single time. This sample also contains other DNA sequences that code for the same CDR3. CDR3 coding DNA: TGCGCCAGCAGCTTGGACAGTTCTGGAAACACCATATATTTT. Amino acid sequence: CASSLDSSGNTIYF. The chain recombines TRBV5-1 with TRBJ1-3, with D uncertain. Trimming left V 0 bases short and J 1 base short, with 5 bases between. The CDR3 runs to 14 residues. CDR1 is SGHRS and CDR2 is YFSETQ in the germline V gene.

In its sample, this clone was seen a few times. The chain couples TRBV28 to TRBJ1-2, with D possibly matching TRBD1 (5 bases). The CDR3 consists of 14 residues. V gave up 7 bases and J gave up 7 bases, with 19 bases separating them. Germline CDR1 MDHEN, CDR2 SYDVKM. The CDR3 DNA sequence: TGTGCCAGCACCCAAAAGGTCAGGGCGGTTGGCTACACCTTC. It is translated as CASTQKVRAVGYTF.

In this sample, this clone turned up once. The chain uses TRBV10-3 and TRBJ1-3; D is ambiguous. The CDR3 spans 12 residues. The V and J ends lost 3 bases and 6 bases respectively, with 6 bases between them. CDR1 is ENHRY, CDR2 SYGVKD, per germline. CDR3 sequence: CAISERENTIYF. The CDR3 coding sequence is TGTGCCATCAGTGAAAGAGAAAACACCATATATTTT.

This clone was seen once. The J gene is TRBJ2-3, the V gene TRBV3-1 (or the pseudogene TRBV3-2), with 9 nucleotides matching TRBD2. With V trimmed by 3 bases and J by 7 bases, 14 bases remained unmatched. Looked up from germline, CDR1 is LGHDT and CDR2 is YNNKEL (reference sequence). The CDR3 covers 17 residues. CDR3 region: CASSHAPGRGGPHTQYF. DNA for the CDR3: TGTGCCAGCAGCCACGCCCCTGGGCGGGGGGGCCCACATACGCAGTATTTT.

The count of this clone is one. V gene TRBV28 combines with J gene TRBJ1-1, with D uncertain. CDR1 MDHEN and CDR2 SYDVKM come from the germline V gene. The CDR3 is 11 residues long. Deletions cut 4 bases from V and 5 bases from J, with 5 bases between. The CDR3 bases are TGTGCCAGCAGTTCGTTGACTGAAGCTTTCTTT. Protein sequence: CASSSLTEAFF.

A single count supports this clone. The genes are TRBV12-3 or TRBV12-4 and TRBJ1-5, with a possible D match to TRBD1 (5 bases). Trimming removed 6 bases from V and 7 bases from J, with 10 bases in between. The CDR3 length is 12 residues. The CDR3 nucleotides are TGTGCCAGCAGCGGGGGGGTGCAGCCCCAGCATTTT. Its translation: CASSGGVQPQHF.

This chain joins TRBV7-9 and TRBJ2-3, with 9 positions matching TRBD2. Germline V gives CDR1 SEHNR, CDR2 FQNEAQ (reference sequence). The CDR3 is 17 residues long. V lost 10 bases, J lost 3 bases, and 17 bases stayed unmatched. CDR3 in DNA: TGTGCCACCCCAGGGGTGAGCGGGGGGCATCCGACAGATACGCAGTATTTT. Residues: CATPGVSGGHPTDTQYF.

This chain joins TRBV7-9 and TRBJ1-2; maybe TRBD1 (6 bases). The V and J ends lost 5 bases and 4 bases respectively, with 17 bases between them. CDR1 is SEHNR and CDR2 is FQNEAQ in the germline V gene (reference sequence). The CDR3 is made up of 15 amino acids. The CDR3 bases are TGTGCCAGCAGCCCCAGGGCAGGGGCTGCCTATGGCTACACCTTC. Protein product: CASSPRAGAAYGYTF.

The chain is built from TRBV27 and TRBJ2-5; possible D gene TRBD2, 5 bases. Trimming left V 4 bases short and J 8 bases short, with 17 bases between. The CDR3 runs 14 residues. Germline V gene data show CDR1 as MNHEY and CDR2 as SMNVEV (reference sequence). This chain's CDR3 is CASSWSGSTITQYF. The CDR3, as DNA: TGTGCCAGCAGTTGGTCGGGATCAACTATTACCCAGTACTTC.

The genes are TRBV5-1 and TRBJ1-5; 7 bases are shared with TRBD1. The CDR3 runs to 15 residues. V shed 0 bases, J shed 4 bases, and the junction held 4 bases outside the gene matches. Germline loops: CDR1 SGHRS, CDR2 YFSETQ. The CDR3 loop reads CASSLGDSPNQPQHF. CDR3 bases: TGCGCCAGCAGCTTGGGGGACAGCCCAAATCAGCCCCAGCATTTT. Using reference TRBV5-1 and TRBJ1-5 for the parts outside the CDR3, the full variable domain is KAGVTQTPRYLIKTRGQQVTLSCSPISGHRSVSWYQQTPGQGLQFLFEYFSETQRNKGNFPGRFSGRQFSNSRSEMNVSTLELGDSALYLCASSLGDSPNQPQHFGDGTRLSIL.

The V and J genes are TRBV29-1 and TRBJ1-2; unclear D gene. V was clipped by 2 bases and J by 3 bases, with 13 bases between them. The germline V gene has CDR1 SQVTM and CDR2 ANQGSEA. The CDR3 is 14 residues long. The CDR3 loop reads CSVESRDGHYGYTF. In DNA, the CDR3 is TGCAGCGTTGAAAGCCGGGATGGGCACTATGGCTACACCTTC.

This clone came up once. The chain combines TRBV4-3 with TRBJ1-2, with D unresolved. The CDR3 is made up of 15 amino acids. Germline CDR1 is LGHNA and CDR2 is YSLEER. The V and J ends lost 0 bases and 2 bases respectively, with 10 bases between them. This CDR3 is CASSQERGGNYGYTF. The CDR3 coding sequence is TGCGCCAGCAGCCAAGAACGGGGAGGGAACTATGGCTACACCTTC.